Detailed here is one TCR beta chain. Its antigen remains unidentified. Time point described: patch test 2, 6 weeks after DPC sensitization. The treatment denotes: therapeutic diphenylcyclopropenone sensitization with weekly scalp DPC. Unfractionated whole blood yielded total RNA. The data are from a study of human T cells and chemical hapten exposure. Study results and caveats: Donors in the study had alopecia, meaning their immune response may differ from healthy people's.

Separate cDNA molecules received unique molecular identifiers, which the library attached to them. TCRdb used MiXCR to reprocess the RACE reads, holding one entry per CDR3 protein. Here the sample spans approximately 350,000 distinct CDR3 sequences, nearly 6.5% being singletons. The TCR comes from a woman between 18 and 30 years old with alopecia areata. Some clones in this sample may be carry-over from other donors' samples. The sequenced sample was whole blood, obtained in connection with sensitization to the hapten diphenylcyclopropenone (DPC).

As DNA, the CDR3 is TGCAGTGCCTCTCCCTTAAGGGAGACCCAGTACTTC. As protein: CSASPLRETQYF. The rearrangement links TRBV20-1 to TRBJ2-5, with D unclear. The CDR3 sequence is 12 residues long. Germline loops: CDR1 DFQATT, CDR2 SNEGSKA (reference sequence). Trimming took off 6 bases at V and 5 bases at J, with 13 bases between the two ends.